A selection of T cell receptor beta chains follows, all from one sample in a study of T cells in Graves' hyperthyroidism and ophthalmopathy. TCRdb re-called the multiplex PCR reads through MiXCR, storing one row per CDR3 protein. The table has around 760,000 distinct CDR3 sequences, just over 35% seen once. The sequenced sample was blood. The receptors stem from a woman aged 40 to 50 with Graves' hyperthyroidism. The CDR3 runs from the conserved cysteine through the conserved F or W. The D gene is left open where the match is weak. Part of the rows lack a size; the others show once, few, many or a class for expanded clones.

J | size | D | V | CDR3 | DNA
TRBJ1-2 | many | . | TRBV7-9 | CASSPRGAGNYGYTF | TGTGCCAGCAGCCCTCGGGGGGCTGGAAACTATGGCTACACCTTC
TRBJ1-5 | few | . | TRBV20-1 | CSARDIAQNQPQHF | TGCAGTGCTAGAGATATTGCCCAGAATCAGCCCCAGCATTTT
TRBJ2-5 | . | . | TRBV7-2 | CARPPGAAVKTQYF | TGTGCTAGACCTCCGGGGGCCGCGGTAAAGACCCAGTACTTC
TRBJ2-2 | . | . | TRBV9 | CASSPSLQPNTGELFF | TGTGCCAGCAGCCCGTCATTGCAGCCGAACACCGGGGAGCTGTTTTTT
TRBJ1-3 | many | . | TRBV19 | CASRNDRTENTIYF | TGTGCCAGTAGGAACGACAGGACGGAAAACACCATATATTTT
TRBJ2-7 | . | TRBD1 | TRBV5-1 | CASSQDRGQGAYEQYF | TGCGCCAGCAGCCAAGATCGCGGACAGGGGGCCTACGAGCAGTACTTC
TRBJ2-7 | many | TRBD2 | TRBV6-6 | CASSSLRLALYYEQYF | TGTGCCAGCAGTTCCCTACGACTAGCGCTCTACTACGAGCAGTACTTC
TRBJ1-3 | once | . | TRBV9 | CASSPPRQLVSGNTIYF | TGTGCCAGCAGCCCGCCCCGACAGCTCGTCTCTGGAAACACCATATATTTT
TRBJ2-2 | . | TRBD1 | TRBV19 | CASSIVDRANTGELFF | TGTGCCAGTAGTATAGTGGACAGGGCGAACACCGGGGAGCTGTTTTTT
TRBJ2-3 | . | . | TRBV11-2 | CASSLGGNTDAQYF | TGTGCCAGCAGCTTAGGAGGGAATACAGATGCGCAGTATTTT
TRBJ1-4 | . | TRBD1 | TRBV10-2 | CASSEQGADEKLFF | TGCGCCAGCAGCGAACAGGGGGCCGACGAAAAACTGTTTTTT
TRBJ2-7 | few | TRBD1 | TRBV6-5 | CASSYSRDRGIIYEQYF | TGTGCCAGCAGTTACTCCCGGGACAGGGGGATTATCTACGAGCAGTACTTC
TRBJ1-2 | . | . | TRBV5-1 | CASSLSAGEDGYTF | TGCGCCAGCAGCTTGTCCGCAGGGGAAGACGGCTACACCTTC
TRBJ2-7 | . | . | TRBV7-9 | CASSRNRSGSYEQYF | TGTGCCAGCAGCCGAAACAGGTCGGGCTCCTACGAGCAGTACTTC
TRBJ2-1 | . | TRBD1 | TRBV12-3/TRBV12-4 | CASSSDRVPPEQFF | TGTGCCAGCAGTTCGGACAGGGTCCCCCCCGAGCAGTTCTTC
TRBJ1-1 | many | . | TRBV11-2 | CASSLGMRGLVTEAFF | TGTGCCAGCAGCTTGGGAATGAGGGGCTTAGTCACTGAAGCTTTCTTT
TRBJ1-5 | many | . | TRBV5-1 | CASSLEGGFSSNQPQHF | TGCGCCAGCAGCTTGGAGGGCGGATTCTCGAGCAATCAGCCCCAGCATTTT
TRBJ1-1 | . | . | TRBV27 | CASSIYRDVANMNTEAFF | TGTGCCAGCAGTATTTACCGGGACGTCGCCAACATGAACACTGAAGCTTTCTTT
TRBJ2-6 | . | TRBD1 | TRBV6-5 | CASSSQGAKAEAF | TGTGCCAGCAGTTCCCAGGGGGCGAAGGCTGAAGCTTTC
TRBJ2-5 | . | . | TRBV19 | CASSPPWGGGGETQYF | TGTGCCAGTAGTCCCCCTTGGGGGGGGGGCGGAGAGACCCAGTACTTC
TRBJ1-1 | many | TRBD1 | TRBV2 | CASSGHRGNTEAFF | TGTGCCAGCAGTGGACACAGGGGGAACACTGAAGCTTTCTTT
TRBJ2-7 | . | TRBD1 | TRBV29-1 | CSAVGDSAYEQYF | TGCAGCGCCGTAGGGGACAGTGCCTACGAGCAGTACTTC
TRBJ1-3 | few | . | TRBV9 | CASSVDGNSGNTIYF | TGTGCCAGCAGCGTAGACGGGAACTCTGGAAACACCATATATTTT
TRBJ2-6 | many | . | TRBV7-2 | CASNRQANSGANVLTF | TGTGCCAGCAACCGACAGGCCAACTCTGGGGCCAACGTCCTGACTTTC
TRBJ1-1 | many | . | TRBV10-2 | CASSESMGDTEAFF | TGCGCCAGCAGTGAGTCTATGGGGGACACTGAAGCTTTCTTT
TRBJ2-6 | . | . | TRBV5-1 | CASSWDPGANVLTF | TGCGCCAGCAGCTGGGACCCTGGGGCCAACGTCCTGACTTTC
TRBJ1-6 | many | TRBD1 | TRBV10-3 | CAISARPGTDNSPLHF | TGTGCCATCAGTGCTCGTCCCGGGACAGATAATTCACCCCTCCACTTT
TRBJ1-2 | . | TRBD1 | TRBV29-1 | CSSRGGPDGYTF | TGCAGCAGCAGGGGGGGACCTGACGGCTACACCTTC
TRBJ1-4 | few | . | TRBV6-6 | CASRDTRGQEKLFF | TGTGCCAGCAGAGACACGAGGGGTCAAGAAAAACTGTTTTTT
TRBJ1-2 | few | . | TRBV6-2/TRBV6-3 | CASSSPGQSLRPF | TGTGCCAGCAGCTCCCCGGGACAATCCCTACGGCCCTTC
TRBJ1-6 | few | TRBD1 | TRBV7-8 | CASSQDPGQGNSPLHF | TGCGCCAGCAGCCAAGATCCGGGACAGGGGAATTCACCCCTCCACTTT